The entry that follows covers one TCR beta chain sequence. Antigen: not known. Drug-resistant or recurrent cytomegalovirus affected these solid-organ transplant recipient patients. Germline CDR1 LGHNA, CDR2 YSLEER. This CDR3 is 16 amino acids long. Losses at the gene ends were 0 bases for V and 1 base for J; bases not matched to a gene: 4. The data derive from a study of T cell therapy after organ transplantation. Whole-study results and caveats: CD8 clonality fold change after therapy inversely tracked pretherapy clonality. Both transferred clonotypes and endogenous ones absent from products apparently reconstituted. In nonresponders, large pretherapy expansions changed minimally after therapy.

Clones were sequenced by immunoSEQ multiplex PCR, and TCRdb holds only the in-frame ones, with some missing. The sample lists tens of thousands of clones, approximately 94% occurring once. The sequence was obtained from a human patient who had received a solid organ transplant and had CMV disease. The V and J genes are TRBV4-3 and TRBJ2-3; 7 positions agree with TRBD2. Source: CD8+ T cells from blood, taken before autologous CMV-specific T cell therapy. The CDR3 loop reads CASSQEWLAGTDTQYF. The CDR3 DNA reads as TGCGCCAGCAGCCAAGAATGGCTAGCGGGCACAGATACGCAGTATTTT.